This T cell receptor beta chain was captured by sequencing in a study of persistence of HIV-infected CD4 T cells. This clone was picked up a small number of times. The antigen is not known. General study findings and limits: Compared with CD3/CD28-stimulated cells, CMV- and Gag-responding cells showed lower TCRbeta richness.

The stimulus was lysate of CMV-infected fibroblasts, around 10 ug/mL. CD40L/CD69 double-negative CD45RO-high memory CD4+ T cells were collected. Plasma HIV-1 RNA stayed below 50 copies/mL for at least 4 years. Stimulated PBMCs had first been depleted of CD8+ T cells. A roughly 20-hour stimulation of CD8-depleted PBMCs used anti-CD28/CD49d costimulation, CD40-blocking antibody and enfuvirtide. The CDR3 runs 14 residues. In germline, CDR1 is MNHEY, CDR2 SVGAGI. V lost 4 bases, J lost 6 bases, and 7 bases stayed unmatched. The libraries were made with immunoSEQ version 4 in survey mode. Libraries were prepared by immunoSEQ multiplex PCR; TCRdb keeps only in-frame clonotypes and omits some of them. Of 25,000 to 30,000 clones in the sample, more than 75% were seen once.

This material consisted of CD4+ T cells sorted from PBMCs after approximately 19-hour stimulation, taken from a patient who received antiretroviral therapy. The rearrangement links TRBV6-5 to TRBJ2-7, with 9 bases lining up with TRBD1. The receptor was derived from an adult woman with HIV who was CMV-seropositive. In DNA form, the CDR3 reads TGTGCCAGCAGTTCGACAGGGGGATTCCGCGAGCAGTACTTC. Translating it yields CASSSTGGFREQYF.